This T cell receptor (beta chain) came from a study of CD8 T cells in ankylosing spondylitis. Findings and caveats of the study: Within peripheral blood, clones linked to disease were CD8+ and relatively rare. In ankylosing spondylitis patients, matched synovial fluid reportedly showed significant enrichment of disease-linked clones. Made up of fewer than 10 highly homologous variants, a TCR beta motif appeared characteristic of ankylosing spondylitis blood. In synovial fluid and blood from reactive arthritis, some motif variants were previously reported.

This clonotype showed up just a few times. The antigen is unknown. Quantitative 5'-RACE with molecular barcodes generated TCR beta libraries. TCRdb called the 5' RACE reads again in MiXCR, with one record for every CDR3 protein. Of about 840,000 distinct CDR3 sequences in the sample, approximately 12% were seen once. The TCR comes from a male donor with ankylosing spondylitis. Sequenced material: blood, either unsorted or a sorted T cell fraction (not recorded which).

The DNA of the CDR3 is TGCAGTGCCCAACAGGGGGGGACAGGGTCCCACGAGCAGTACTTC. Its protein is CSAQQGGTGSHEQYF. The chain carries TRBV20-1 and TRBJ2-7, with 9 bases matching TRBD1. The germline gives CDR1 DFQATT, CDR2 SNEGSKA (reference sequence). Trimming cost V 6 bases and J 5 bases; bases outside gene matches: 14. The CDR3 consists of 15 residues.